A single sample gave rise to the 2 T cell receptor beta chains below, sequenced in a study of T cell repertoires in cytomegalovirus infection. MiXCR, run by TCRdb on the reads, gives a single entry per CDR3 protein. The sample gives a few hundred thousand distinct CDR3 sequences, 15% to 20% of which show up once; 8.7% is in the top ten. Sequenced material: PBMCs. The receptors were gathered from a human donor in good health (CMV status not recorded). Some clones in this sample may be carry-over from other donors' samples.

This clonotype appeared many times. The chain links TRBV7-2 to TRBJ2-1; D remains unclear. The V end was cut by 1 base, the J end by 3 bases, with 7 bases between. The CDR3 runs to 14 residues. Germline V gene sequence: CDR1 SGHTA, CDR2 FQGNSA. The CDR3 DNA is TGTGCCAGCAGCTTAGATGGGGACTACAATGAGCAGTTCTTC. As protein: CASSLDGDYNEQFF.

The chain uses TRBV7-2 and TRBJ2-4, with 7 bases that match TRBD2. Looked up from germline, CDR1 is SGHTA and CDR2 is FQGNSA. This CDR3 comprises 15 residues. V lost 5 bases and J lost 6; bases outside the gene matches: 10. The CDR3 spells CASSIFSGDRNIQYF. CDR3 DNA: TGTGCCAGCAGCATATTCAGCGGGGATCGAAACATTCAGTACTTC.